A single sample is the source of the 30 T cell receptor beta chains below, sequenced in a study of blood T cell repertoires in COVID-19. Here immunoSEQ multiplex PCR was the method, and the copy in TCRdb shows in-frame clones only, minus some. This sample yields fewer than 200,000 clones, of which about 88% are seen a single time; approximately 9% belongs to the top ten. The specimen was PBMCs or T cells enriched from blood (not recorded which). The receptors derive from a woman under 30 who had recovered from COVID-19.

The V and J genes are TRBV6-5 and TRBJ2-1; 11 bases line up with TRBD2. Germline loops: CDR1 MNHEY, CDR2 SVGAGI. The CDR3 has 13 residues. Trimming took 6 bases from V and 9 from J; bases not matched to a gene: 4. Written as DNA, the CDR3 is TGTGCCAGCAGGCCGGGACTAGCGGTTGAGCAGTTCTTC. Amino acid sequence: CASRPGLAVEQFF.

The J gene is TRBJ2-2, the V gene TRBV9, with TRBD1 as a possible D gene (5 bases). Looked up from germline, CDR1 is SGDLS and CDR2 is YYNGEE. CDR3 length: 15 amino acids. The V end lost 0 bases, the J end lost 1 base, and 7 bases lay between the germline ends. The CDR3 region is CASSVGQLNTGELFF. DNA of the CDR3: TGTGCCAGCAGCGTAGGACAGTTGAACACCGGGGAGCTGTTTTTT. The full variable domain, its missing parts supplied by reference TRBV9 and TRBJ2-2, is DSGVTQTPKHLITATGQRVTLRCSPRSGDLSVYWYQQSLDQGLQFLIQYYNGEERAKGNILERFSAQQFPDLHSELNLSSLELGDSALYFCASSVGQLNTGELFFGEGSRLTVL.

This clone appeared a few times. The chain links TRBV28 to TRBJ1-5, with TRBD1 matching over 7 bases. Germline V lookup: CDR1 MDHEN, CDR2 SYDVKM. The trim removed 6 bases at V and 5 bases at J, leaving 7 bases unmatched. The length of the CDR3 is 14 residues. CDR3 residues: CASSPGTVDQPQHF. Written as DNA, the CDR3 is TGTGCCAGCAGCCCCGGGACAGTGGATCAGCCCCAGCATTTT.

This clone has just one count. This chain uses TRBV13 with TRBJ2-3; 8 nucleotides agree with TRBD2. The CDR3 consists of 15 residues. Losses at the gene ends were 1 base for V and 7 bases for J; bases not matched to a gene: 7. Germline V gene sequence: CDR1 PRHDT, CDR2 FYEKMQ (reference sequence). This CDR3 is CASSLASVAGHTQYF. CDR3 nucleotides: TGTGCCAGCAGCTTAGCCTCGGTAGCGGGGCATACGCAGTATTTT.

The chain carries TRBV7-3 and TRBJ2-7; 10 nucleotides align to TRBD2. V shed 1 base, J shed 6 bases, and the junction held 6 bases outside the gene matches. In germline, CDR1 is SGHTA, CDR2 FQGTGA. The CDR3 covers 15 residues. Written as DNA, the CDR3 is TGTGCCAGCAGCTTAAGGCTAGCGGGAGCACCCGAGCAGTACTTC. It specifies CASSLRLAGAPEQYF.

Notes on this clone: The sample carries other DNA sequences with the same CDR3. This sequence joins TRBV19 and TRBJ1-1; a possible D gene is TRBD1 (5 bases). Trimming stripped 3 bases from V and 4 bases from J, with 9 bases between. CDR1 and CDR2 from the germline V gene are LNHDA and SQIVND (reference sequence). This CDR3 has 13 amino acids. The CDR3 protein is CASSIGGGTEAFF. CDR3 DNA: TGTGCCAGTAGTATCGGGGGGGGCACTGAAGCTTTCTTT.

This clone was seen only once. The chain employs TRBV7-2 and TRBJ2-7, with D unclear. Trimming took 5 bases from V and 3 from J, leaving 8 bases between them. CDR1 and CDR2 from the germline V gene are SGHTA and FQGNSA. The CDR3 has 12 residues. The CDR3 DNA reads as TGTGCCAGCAGCGAAAGGAGCTACGAGCAGTACTTC. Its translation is CASSERSYEQYF.

The CDR3 nucleotides read TGCGCCAGCAGCCAAGCAGTCTATGGGACAGGGAACGAGCAGTACTTC. The encoded protein is CASSQAVYGTGNEQYF. V and J are TRBV4-1 and TRBJ2-7, with 9 bases identical to TRBD1. J was trimmed by 5 bases and V by 1 base; bases with no gene match: 9. Germline CDR1 reads MGHRA; CDR2 reads YSYEKL. The CDR3 covers 16 residues.

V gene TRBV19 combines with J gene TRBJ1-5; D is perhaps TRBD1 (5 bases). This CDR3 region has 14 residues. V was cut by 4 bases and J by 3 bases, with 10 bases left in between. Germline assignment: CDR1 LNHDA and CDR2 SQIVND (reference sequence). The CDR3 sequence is CASSNFRDNQPQHF. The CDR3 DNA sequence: TGTGCCAGTAGTAATTTCAGGGACAATCAGCCCCAGCATTTT.

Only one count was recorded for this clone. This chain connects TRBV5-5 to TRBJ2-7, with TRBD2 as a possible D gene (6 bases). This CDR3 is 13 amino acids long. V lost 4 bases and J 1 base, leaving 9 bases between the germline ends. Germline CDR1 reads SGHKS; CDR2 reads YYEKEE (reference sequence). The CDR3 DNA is TGTGCCAGCAGCCCGGGACTTTCCTACGAGCAGTACTTC. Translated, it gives CASSPGLSYEQYF.

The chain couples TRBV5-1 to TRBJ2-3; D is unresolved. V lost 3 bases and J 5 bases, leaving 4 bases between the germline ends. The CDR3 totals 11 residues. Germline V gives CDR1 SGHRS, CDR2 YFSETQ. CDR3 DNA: TGCGCCAGCAGCTACGGAGATACGCAGTATTTT. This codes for CASSYGDTQYF.

CDR3 protein: CASSPGQEEAFF. The CDR3, as DNA: TGTGCCAGCTCACCTGGGCAGGAAGAAGCTTTCTTT. The V and J genes are TRBV18 and TRBJ1-1; D not resolved. CDR1 and CDR2 from the germline V gene are KGHSH and LQKENI. V lost 3 bases to trimming and J lost 8 bases, with 10 bases between them. CDR3 length: 12 amino acids.

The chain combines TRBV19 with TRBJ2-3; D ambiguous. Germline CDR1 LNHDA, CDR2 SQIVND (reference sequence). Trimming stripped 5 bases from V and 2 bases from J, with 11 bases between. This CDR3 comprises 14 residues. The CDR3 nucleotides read TGTGCCAGTAGTTTACGACTTTACACAGATACGCAGTATTTT. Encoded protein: CASSLRLYTDTQYF.

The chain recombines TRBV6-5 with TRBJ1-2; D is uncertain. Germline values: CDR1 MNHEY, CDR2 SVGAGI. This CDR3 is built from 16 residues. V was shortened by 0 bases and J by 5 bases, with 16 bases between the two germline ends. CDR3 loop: CASSYSTIMGGYGYTF. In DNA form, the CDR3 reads TGTGCCAGCAGTTACTCGACGATCATGGGCGGGTATGGCTACACCTTC.

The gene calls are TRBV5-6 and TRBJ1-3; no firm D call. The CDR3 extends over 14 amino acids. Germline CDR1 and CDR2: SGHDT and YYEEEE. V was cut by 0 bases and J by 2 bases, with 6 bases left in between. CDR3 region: CASSLAGAGNTIYF. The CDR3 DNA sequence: TGTGCCAGCAGCTTGGCCGGGGCTGGAAACACCATATATTTT.

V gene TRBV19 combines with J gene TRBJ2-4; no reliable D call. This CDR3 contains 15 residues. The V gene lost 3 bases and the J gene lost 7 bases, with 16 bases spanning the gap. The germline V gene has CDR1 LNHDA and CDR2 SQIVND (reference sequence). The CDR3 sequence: CASSIPAVAANIQYF. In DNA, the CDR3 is TGTGCCAGTAGTATCCCGGCTGTGGCGGCGAACATTCAGTACTTC.

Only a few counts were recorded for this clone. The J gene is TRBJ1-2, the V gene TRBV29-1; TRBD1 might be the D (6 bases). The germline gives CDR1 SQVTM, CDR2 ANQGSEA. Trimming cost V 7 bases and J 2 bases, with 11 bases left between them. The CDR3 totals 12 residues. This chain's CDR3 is CSDRDINYGYTF. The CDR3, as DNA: TGCAGCGACCGGGACATCAACTATGGCTACACCTTC.

In DNA, the CDR3 is TGCAGCGCTGACTTTCCGCCGGGACAGATGAACACTGAAGCTTTCTTT. This codes for CSADFPPGQMNTEAFF. The V and J genes are TRBV29-1 and TRBJ1-1; TRBD1 matches at 7 bases. This CDR3 is built from 16 residues. The trim removed 7 bases at V and 0 bases at J, leaving 14 bases unmatched. Per germline, CDR1 SQVTM and CDR2 ANQGSEA.

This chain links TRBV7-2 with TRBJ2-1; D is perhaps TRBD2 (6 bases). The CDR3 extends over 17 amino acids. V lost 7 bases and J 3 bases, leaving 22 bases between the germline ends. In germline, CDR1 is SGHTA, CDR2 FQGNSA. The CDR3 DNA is TGTGCCAGCATTCGTGTCGGTGTATCTAGCGTCTACAATGAGCAGTTCTTC. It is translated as CASIRVGVSSVYNEQFF.

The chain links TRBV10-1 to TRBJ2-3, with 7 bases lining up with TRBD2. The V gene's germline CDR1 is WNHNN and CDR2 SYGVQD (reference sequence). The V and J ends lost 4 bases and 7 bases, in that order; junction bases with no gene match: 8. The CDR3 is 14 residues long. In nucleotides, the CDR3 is TGCGCCAGCAGTGGCTCACCGGGGGGAAATACGCAGTATTTT. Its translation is CASSGSPGGNTQYF.

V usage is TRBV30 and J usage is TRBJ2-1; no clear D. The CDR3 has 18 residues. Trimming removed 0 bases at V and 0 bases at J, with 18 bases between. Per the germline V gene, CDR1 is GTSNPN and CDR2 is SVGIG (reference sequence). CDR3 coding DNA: TGTGCCTGGAGTGTAGTCCTGTCGGGTCCGAGCTCCTACAATGAGCAGTTCTTC. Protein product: CAWSVVLSGPSSYNEQFF.

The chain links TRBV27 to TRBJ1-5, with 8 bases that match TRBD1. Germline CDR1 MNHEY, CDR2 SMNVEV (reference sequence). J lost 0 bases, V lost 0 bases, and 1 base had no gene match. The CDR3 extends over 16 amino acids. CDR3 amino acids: CASSLSGQASNQPQHF. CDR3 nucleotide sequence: TGTGCCAGCAGTTTATCGGGACAGGCTAGCAATCAGCCCCAGCATTTT.

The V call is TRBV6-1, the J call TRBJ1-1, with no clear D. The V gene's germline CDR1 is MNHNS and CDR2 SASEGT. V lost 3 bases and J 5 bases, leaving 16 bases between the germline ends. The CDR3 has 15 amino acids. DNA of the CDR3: TGTGCCAGCAGTGATTCTGGCAGATGGAGGACTGAAGCTTTCTTT. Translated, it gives CASSDSGRWRTEAFF.

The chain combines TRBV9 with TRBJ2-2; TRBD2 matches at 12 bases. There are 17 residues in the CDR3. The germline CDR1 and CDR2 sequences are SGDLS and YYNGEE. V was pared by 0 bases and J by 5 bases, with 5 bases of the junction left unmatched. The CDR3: CASSVESLAGGTGELFF. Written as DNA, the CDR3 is TGTGCCAGCAGCGTAGAGTCGCTAGCGGGAGGGACCGGGGAGCTGTTTTTT.

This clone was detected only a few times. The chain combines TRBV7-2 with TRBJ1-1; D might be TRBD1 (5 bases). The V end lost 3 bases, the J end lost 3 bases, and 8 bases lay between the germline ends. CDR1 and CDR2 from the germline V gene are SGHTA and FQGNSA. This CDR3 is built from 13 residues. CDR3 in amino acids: CASSFTGDTEAFF. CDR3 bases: TGTGCCAGCAGCTTCACAGGAGACACTGAAGCTTTCTTT.

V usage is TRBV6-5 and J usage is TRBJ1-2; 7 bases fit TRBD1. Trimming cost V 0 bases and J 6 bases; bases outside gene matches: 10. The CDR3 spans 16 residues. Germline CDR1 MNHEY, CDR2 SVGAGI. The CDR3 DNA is TGTGCCAGCAGTTACTCGAGTAGAGGGGGCGGGAATGGCTACACCTTC. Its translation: CASSYSSRGGGNGYTF.

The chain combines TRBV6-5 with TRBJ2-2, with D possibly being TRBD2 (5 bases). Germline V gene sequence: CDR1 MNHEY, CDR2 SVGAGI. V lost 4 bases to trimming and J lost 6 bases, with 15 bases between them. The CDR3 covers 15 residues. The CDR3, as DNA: TGTGCCAGCAGTTCCCTCGGGGTAGGAGCCGGGGAGCTGTTTTTT. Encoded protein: CASSSLGVGAGELFF.

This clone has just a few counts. In nucleotides, the CDR3 is TGTGCCAGCAGGTCATTAGGGGGGGAAGAGACCCAGTACTTC. This sequence encodes CASRSLGGEETQYF. The gene calls are TRBV6-5 and TRBJ2-5, with D tentatively TRBD2 (7 bases). Germline CDR1 is MNHEY and CDR2 is SVGAGI. The germline V and J ends were trimmed by 6 bases and 3 bases, with 14 bases remaining between them. The length of the CDR3 is 14 residues.

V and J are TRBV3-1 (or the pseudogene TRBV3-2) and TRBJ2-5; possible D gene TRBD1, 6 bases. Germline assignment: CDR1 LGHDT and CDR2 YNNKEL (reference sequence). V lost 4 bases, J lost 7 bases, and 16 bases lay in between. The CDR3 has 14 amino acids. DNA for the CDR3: TGTGCCAGCAGCCCAGAGGTGAAACAGGGGACCCAGTACTTC. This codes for CASSPEVKQGTQYF.

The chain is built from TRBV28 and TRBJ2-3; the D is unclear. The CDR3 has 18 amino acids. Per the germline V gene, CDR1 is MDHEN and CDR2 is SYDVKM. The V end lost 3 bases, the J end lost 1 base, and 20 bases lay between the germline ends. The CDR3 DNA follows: TGTGCCAGCAGTTTTGTTCGAAGCGCGCCACCCCGCACAGATACGCAGTATTTT. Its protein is CASSFVRSAPPRTDTQYF.